This T cell receptor (beta chain) was sequenced in a study of T cell changes during pregnancy in multiple sclerosis. Using immunoSEQ multiplex PCR, the repertoire was profiled, and TCRdb retains in-frame clones only, with some absent. This sample has some 41,000 clones, with roughly 91% found just once. In this sample, this clone turned up once. With 5 bases clipped from V and 5 bases from J, the junction kept 7 bases outside the gene matches. The germline V gene has CDR1 SEHNR and CDR2 FQNEAQ (reference sequence). This CDR3 region has 15 residues. This receptor was obtained from a female donor with multiple sclerosis, enrolled in a pregnancy study. Material: PBMCs (not recorded whether the cells were cultured). This sequence joins TRBV7-9 and TRBJ1-2; 11 bases line up with TRBD1. The CDR3 region has the DNA TGTGCCAGCAGCAGGACAGGGGGCGGCCTATATGGCTACACCTTC. It specifies CASSRTGGGLYGYTF.